These 2 T cell receptor beta chains share one sample of origin, sequenced in a study of shared clonotypes between healthy human individuals. Using immunoSEQ multiplex PCR, the repertoire was profiled, and TCRdb retains in-frame clones only, with some absent. The sample includes some 2 million clones, around 95% seen only once; the top ten take 0.1% to 0.15%. Source material: naive CD4+ T cells sorted from blood. Subset in this sample: CD45RA+ positively selected. The source of these receptors is a young man in good health.

V and J are TRBV10-1 and TRBJ1-1; unclear D gene. The CDR3 length is 13 residues. V lost 6 bases and J 4 bases, leaving 12 bases between the germline ends. Germline assignment: CDR1 WNHNN and CDR2 SYGVQD (reference sequence). The CDR3 here is CASRVGPATEAFF. The CDR3 nucleotides are TGCGCCAGCAGGGTCGGTCCCGCCACTGAAGCTTTCTTT.

The rearrangement joins TRBV18 to TRBJ2-4, with D possibly being TRBD2 (5 bases). The CDR3 consists of 14 residues. Germline CDR1 and CDR2: KGHSH and LQKENI. The V end was cut by 2 bases, the J end by 5 bases, with 10 bases between. In DNA, the CDR3 is TGTGCCAGCTCACCAGGCAGCGGAGAAAACATTCAGTACTTC. It specifies CASSPGSGENIQYF.